A single sample is the source of the 9 T cell receptor beta chains below, sequenced in a study of regulatory T cells in long-lasting Graves disease. In building TCR beta libraries, iRepertoire HTBI primers were used together with Arm-PCR of CDR3 regions. TCRdb passed the multiplex PCR reads through MiXCR, listing each CDR3 protein once. The repertoire includes roughly 440,000 distinct CDR3 sequences, around 17% of them detected once, and about 23% sits in the top ten. Time point specified: newly diagnosed GD, antithyroid drugs for less than 3 months. Making the TCR library involved RNA that had been extracted from PBMCs. This sample was shared with a second study, whose subject was T cells in Graves' hyperthyroidism and ophthalmopathy.

The specimen comprised peripheral blood mononuclear cells (PBMCs), sampled at new diagnosis, from a patient treated with antithyroid drugs. The origin of the receptors is a woman younger than 30 with Graves disease.

Of note for this clonotype: At one end the junction does not follow the germline gene, possibly because of a read error. V is TRBV12-3 or TRBV12-4 and J is TRBJ2-3; either TRBD1 or TRBD2 may supply D (5 bases each). This CDR3 comprises 13 residues. The CDR3 nucleotides are TGTGCCAGTCACTCAGGGAGCACAGATACGCAGTATTTC. As protein: CASHSGSTDTQYF.

This clonotype was recorded at least ten times. The J gene is TRBJ2-1, the V gene TRBV20-1, with 10 bases that match TRBD2. The CDR3 contains 14 residues. The junction had 9 bases not matched to a gene; V was cut back by 6 bases and J by 7 bases. CDR1 DFQATT and CDR2 SNEGSKA come from the germline V gene (reference sequence). The CDR3 sequence: CSAKLAGDRNEQFF. CDR3 nucleotide sequence: TGCAGTGCAAAGCTAGCGGGAGATAGGAATGAGCAGTTCTTC.

In its sample, this clonotype was seen many times. CDR3 sequence (DNA): TGCGCCAGCAGCTTTGGGGGAGGGCGTTCTCGCAATGAGCAGTTCTTC. This encodes CASSFGGGRSRNEQFF. The V gene is TRBV5-1, the J gene TRBJ2-1, with 7 bases fitting TRBD2. V lost 2 bases, J lost 6 bases, and 11 bases stayed unmatched. CDR1 and CDR2 (germline): SGHRS, YFSETQ. The CDR3 extends over 16 amino acids. Filled out from reference TRBV5-1 and TRBJ2-1, the complete variable domain reads KAGVTQTPRYLIKTRGQQVTLSCSPISGHRSVSWYQQTPGQGLQFLFEYFSETQRNKGNFPGRFSGRQFSNSRSEMNVSTLELGDSALYLCASSFGGGRSRNEQFFGPGTRLTVL.

This clonotype was seen ten or more times. The J gene is TRBJ2-7, the V gene TRBV6-1, with 14 bases fitting TRBD2. Germline CDR1 MNHNS, CDR2 SASEGT. V shed 5 bases and J 9 bases; nucleotides not matched to a gene: 9. CDR3 length equals 15 residues. The CDR3 sequence is CASSRTGLAGGAQYF. CDR3 DNA: TGTGCCAGCAGTAGAACCGGACTAGCGGGAGGTGCGCAGTACTTC.

The gene calls are TRBV10-2 and TRBJ2-4, with TRBD1 matching over 7 bases. Trimming at V came to 0 bases and at J to 11 bases, leaving 4 bases not matched to a gene. CDR3 length: 13 residues. Germline V lookup: CDR1 WSHSY, CDR2 SAAADI. DNA for the CDR3: TGCGCCAGCAGTGAGTCGTACAGGGGTCTTCAGTACTTC. It is translated as CASSESYRGLQYF.

This clonotype appeared a few times. The V call is TRBV7-8, the J call TRBJ2-3; 9 bases are a match to TRBD2. Losses at the gene ends were 1 base for V and 3 bases for J; bases not matched to a gene: 11. Germline V gene data show CDR1 as SGHVS and CDR2 as FQNEAQ. The CDR3 extends over 18 amino acids. CDR3 region: CASSLGLADNYRTDTQYF. The CDR3 nucleotides are TGTGCCAGCAGCTTAGGACTAGCGGATAACTATCGGACAGATACGCAGTATTTT.

The genes are TRBV28 and TRBJ2-7; 10 bases line up with TRBD2. Unmatched junction bases numbered 13, after V lost 2 bases and J lost 6 bases. Germline CDR1 is MDHEN and CDR2 is SYDVKM. This CDR3 contains 17 residues. The CDR3 bases are TGTGCCAGCAGTTTAGAGTGGGCTAGCGGGAGACGGGGCGAGCAGTACTTC. It specifies CASSLEWASGRRGEQYF.

The chain joins TRBV24-1 to TRBJ2-7; 9 bases align to TRBD2. From germline, CDR1 is KGHDR and CDR2 SFDVKD. J was trimmed by 7 bases and V by 6 bases; bases with no gene match: 9. The CDR3 loop spans 14 amino acids. CDR3 DNA sequence: TGTGCCACCAGTTCTAGCGGGATGGGCTATGAGCAGTACTTC. It codes for CATSSSGMGYEQYF.

This clonotype occurred many times. The chain carries TRBV12-3 or TRBV12-4 and TRBJ2-7; D ambiguous. The CDR3 runs to 13 residues. Trimming took 5 bases from V and 0 from J, leaving 8 bases between them. The CDR3 region has the DNA TGTGCCAGCAGTGGGTCCATCTCCTACGAGCAGTACTTC. Translated, it gives CASSGSISYEQYF.